This TCR beta chain was found in a study of breast tumors, draining lymph nodes, adjacent tissues. Study outcomes and limitations: Data fit most tumor T cells coming from lymph node, expanding in tumor. Data only fit, rather than demonstrated, lymph node origin of most tumor T cells.

On this clonotype itself: The antigen remains undetermined.

Germline V gene data show CDR1 as GTSNPN and CDR2 as SVGIG (reference sequence). Between the trimmed V and J ends, which lost 2 bases and 0 bases, there was a span of 8 bases. This CDR3 region has 14 residues. Axillary draining lymph nodes of breast cancer patients supplied the node samples. TCRdb analysed the multiplex PCR reads with MiXCR anew, one entry per CDR3 protein. Among over 150,000 distinct CDR3 sequences listed, 30% to 40% were seen once. The sequencing sample was made of axillary lymph node tissue. The clonotype was recovered from a female donor with breast cancer. Some clones in this sample may be carry-over from other donors' samples. V and J are TRBV30 and TRBJ1-3; D might be TRBD1 (5 bases). The CDR3 bases are TGTGCCTGGAGTCCAGGGAACTCTGGAAACACCATATATTTT. Its translation is CAWSPGNSGNTIYF. The full variable domain, in which reference TRBV30 and TRBJ1-3 provide the parts outside the CDR3, is SQTIHQWPATLVQPVGSPLSLECTVEGTSNPNLYWYRQAAGRGLQLLFYSVGIGQISSEVPQNLSASRPQDRQFILSSKKLLLSDSGFYLCAWSPGNSGNTIYFGEGSWLTVV.